Listed below are T cell receptor beta chains from one sample, sequenced in a study of shared clonotypes between healthy human individuals. Clones were sequenced by immunoSEQ multiplex PCR, and TCRdb holds only the in-frame ones, with some missing. The sample gives around 980,000 clones, about 80% of which show up once; roughly 0.57% is in the top ten. The sample was memory CD4+ T cells from PBMCs. All receptors come from a man between 18 and 29 years old in good health. Some clones in this sample may be carry-over from other donors' samples. Both conserved end residues are part of each CDR3. A D gene is named only where the DNA matches it firmly. Some rows have no size entry. The others give once, few or many, or a class for an expanded clone.

d_call: TRBD2
clone_size: NA
v_call: TRBV2
j_call: TRBJ2-1
cdr3_nt: TGTGCCAGCAGTGATTTGGGACTATCGAACAATGAGCAGTTCTTC
cdr3_aa: CASSDLGLSNNEQFF

d_call: NA
clone_size: many
v_call: TRBV28
j_call: TRBJ2-4
cdr3_nt: TGTGCCAGCAGTACTATAGCCAAAAACATTCAGTACTTC
cdr3_aa: CASSTIAKNIQYF

d_call: TRBD1
clone_size: NA
v_call: TRBV18
j_call: TRBJ1-1
cdr3_nt: TGTGCCAGCTCACCACCCCGGTTTAGGGGGCCGGACACTGAAGCTTTCTTT
cdr3_aa: CASSPPRFRGPDTEAFF

d_call: NA
clone_size: NA
v_call: TRBV5-1
j_call: TRBJ1-5
cdr3_nt: TGCGCCAGCAGCTTGGGCAGTAGCAATCAGCCCCAGCATTTT
cdr3_aa: CASSLGSSNQPQHF

d_call: TRBD1
clone_size: NA
v_call: TRBV6-6
j_call: TRBJ1-2
cdr3_nt: TGTGCCAGCGGGACAGGGTCCGGCTACACCTTC
cdr3_aa: CASGTGSGYTF

d_call: TRBD1
clone_size: NA
v_call: TRBV5-4
j_call: TRBJ2-7
cdr3_nt: TGTGCCAGCAGCCGCCCGGACAGGGGAAGCGAGCAGTACTTC
cdr3_aa: CASSRPDRGSEQYF

d_call: NA
clone_size: NA
v_call: TRBV7-8
j_call: TRBJ1-3
cdr3_nt: TGTGCCAGCAGCTTAGGGGACCTTCAGACTGGAAACACCATATATTTT
cdr3_aa: CASSLGDLQTGNTIYF

d_call: TRBD1
clone_size: NA
v_call: TRBV27
j_call: TRBJ1-2
cdr3_nt: TGTGCCAGCAGACAGACAGGGATTGGTGGCTACACCTTC
cdr3_aa: CASRQTGIGGYTF

d_call: NA
clone_size: NA
v_call: TRBV19
j_call: TRBJ2-7
cdr3_nt: TGTGCCAGTAGTATATCGGCAGGGCCCTACGAGCAGTACTTC
cdr3_aa: CASSISAGPYEQYF

d_call: NA
clone_size: once
v_call: TRBV6-5
j_call: TRBJ2-1
cdr3_nt: TGTGCCAGCAGTTACCGGGTCCTCAATGAGCAGTTCTTC
cdr3_aa: CASSYRVLNEQFF

d_call: TRBD2
clone_size: NA
v_call: TRBV9
j_call: TRBJ2-5
cdr3_nt: TGTGCCAGCAGCGGCCCCCCCTTAGCGGGAGTTGAGACCCAGTACTTC
cdr3_aa: CASSGPPLAGVETQYF

d_call: NA
clone_size: NA
v_call: TRBV7-3
j_call: TRBJ2-3
cdr3_nt: TGTGCCAGCAGCCCGAAATTGGGAGCTTCAGGCACAGATACGCAGTATTTT
cdr3_aa: CASSPKLGASGTDTQYF

d_call: NA
clone_size: NA
v_call: TRBV28
j_call: TRBJ1-2
cdr3_nt: TGTGCCAGCAGTTTAAGGGTGGGGTTGCGCGGCTACACCTTC
cdr3_aa: CASSLRVGLRGYTF

d_call: TRBD1
clone_size: once
v_call: TRBV4-2
j_call: TRBJ1-4
cdr3_nt: TGTGCCAGCAGCCAAGACAGGGGGGGGGAAAAACTGTTTTTT
cdr3_aa: CASSQDRGGEKLFF

d_call: NA
clone_size: NA
v_call: TRBV9
j_call: TRBJ2-5
cdr3_nt: TGTGCCAGCAGCGTGGGGGCAAGGGAGGAGACCCAGTACTTC
cdr3_aa: CASSVGAREETQYF

d_call: NA
clone_size: few
v_call: TRBV5-1
j_call: TRBJ1-1
cdr3_nt: TGCGCCAGCCGCAGGGAAATGAACACTGAAGCTTTCTTT
cdr3_aa: CASRREMNTEAFF

d_call: NA
clone_size: NA
v_call: TRBV7-2
j_call: TRBJ2-3
cdr3_nt: TGTGCCAGCAGCCTCACGGGGCTCACAGATACGCAGTATTTT
cdr3_aa: CASSLTGLTDTQYF

d_call: TRBD1
clone_size: NA
v_call: TRBV27
j_call: TRBJ2-1
cdr3_nt: TGTGCCAGCAGTCCTTCCAGGGGGCGAATGGGCCACAATGAGCAGTTCTTC
cdr3_aa: CASSPSRGRMGHNEQFF

d_call: NA
clone_size: NA
v_call: TRBV5-4
j_call: TRBJ1-1
cdr3_nt: TGTGCCAGCAGCTTGGATCCAACAGGGGAAGCTTTCTTT
cdr3_aa: CASSLDPTGEAFF

d_call: TRBD1
clone_size: NA
v_call: TRBV15
j_call: TRBJ1-1
cdr3_nt: TGTGCCACCAGCAGAGGGGGACAGGGGGCGAGGCACACTGAAGCTTTCTTT
cdr3_aa: CATSRGGQGARHTEAFF

d_call: NA
clone_size: NA
v_call: TRBV7-9
j_call: TRBJ2-7
cdr3_nt: TGTGCCAGCAGCTTAGCGGGGTATCAAGGCGAGCAGTACTTC
cdr3_aa: CASSLAGYQGEQYF

d_call: TRBD1
clone_size: NA
v_call: TRBV6-5
j_call: TRBJ1-5
cdr3_nt: TGTGCCGGCAGGGGGCAGGTCAATCAGCCCCAGCATTTT
cdr3_aa: CAGRGQVNQPQHF

d_call: NA
clone_size: NA
v_call: TRBV2
j_call: TRBJ1-5
cdr3_nt: TGTGCCAGACCGGGACACGGGGGTTATAGCAATCAGCCCCAGCATTTT
cdr3_aa: CARPGHGGYSNQPQHF

d_call: NA
clone_size: NA
v_call: TRBV10-3
j_call: TRBJ2-5
cdr3_nt: TGTGCCATCAAACGGGACGGGAACCAAGAGACCCAGTACTTC
cdr3_aa: CAIKRDGNQETQYF

d_call: NA
clone_size: once
v_call: TRBV28
j_call: TRBJ2-1
cdr3_nt: TGTGCCAGCAGTCGATGGTCTCTCCTGTTCTTC
cdr3_aa: CASSRWSLLFF

d_call: NA
clone_size: once
v_call: TRBV11-2
j_call: TRBJ2-5
cdr3_nt: TGTGCCAGCAGCTTAGAATGGGTCTTCCCAGGTCGAGAGACCCAGTACTTC
cdr3_aa: CASSLEWVFPGRETQYF

d_call: NA
clone_size: NA
v_call: TRBV7-2
j_call: TRBJ1-1
cdr3_nt: TGTGCCAGCAGCCTTATCTCTGCCGTGAACACTGAAGCTTTCTTT
cdr3_aa: CASSLISAVNTEAFF

d_call: NA
clone_size: many
v_call: TRBV27
j_call: TRBJ1-4
cdr3_nt: TGTGCCAGCAGTTTAGAGACAAGGGAAAATGAAAAACTGTTTTTT
cdr3_aa: CASSLETRENEKLFF

d_call: TRBD1
clone_size: NA
v_call: TRBV5-1
j_call: TRBJ2-5
cdr3_nt: TGCGCCAGCAGCACGGGACAGAAACAAGAGACCCAGTACTTC
cdr3_aa: CASSTGQKQETQYF

d_call: TRBD1
clone_size: NA
v_call: TRBV7-8
j_call: TRBJ2-7
cdr3_nt: TGTGCCAGCAGCTCCCCCCGGGACAGGGTCTCCTACGAGCAGTACTTC
cdr3_aa: CASSSPRDRVSYEQYF

d_call: TRBD2
clone_size: NA
v_call: TRBV2
j_call: TRBJ2-1
cdr3_nt: TGTGCCAGTCCGAAAAAGACTAGCGGGATTATCAATGAGCAGTTCTTC
cdr3_aa: CASPKKTSGIINEQFF

d_call: NA
clone_size: NA
v_call: TRBV28
j_call: TRBJ1-3
cdr3_nt: TGTGCCAGCAGTTGGGGGGGTCGGTACTCTGGAAACACCATATATTTT
cdr3_aa: CASSWGGRYSGNTIYF

d_call: NA
clone_size: NA
v_call: TRBV2
j_call: TRBJ2-3
cdr3_nt: TGTGCCAGCAGTGAACGGACACCGGGGGATACGCAGTATTTT
cdr3_aa: CASSERTPGDTQYF

d_call: TRBD1
clone_size: few
v_call: TRBV11-1
j_call: TRBJ2-7
cdr3_nt: TGTGCCAGCAGCGACGGGACAGGGGGCCTTTACGAGCAGTACTTC
cdr3_aa: CASSDGTGGLYEQYF

d_call: NA
clone_size: NA
v_call: TRBV7-2
j_call: TRBJ2-7
cdr3_nt: TGTGCCAGCAGCTTAGTACGACTGCAGACCTACGAGCAGTACTTC
cdr3_aa: CASSLVRLQTYEQYF

d_call: NA
clone_size: NA
v_call: TRBV2
j_call: TRBJ2-1
cdr3_nt: TGTGCCAGCAGTGAAGCGCTGGTCACGGGACTCAATTACAATGAGCAGTTCTTC
cdr3_aa: CASSEALVTGLNYNEQFF

d_call: NA
clone_size: NA
v_call: TRBV7-2
j_call: TRBJ2-7
cdr3_nt: TGTGCCAGCAGCTTAGCTGCGGGGAGGCCGACCTACGAGCAGTACTTC
cdr3_aa: CASSLAAGRPTYEQYF

d_call: NA
clone_size: NA
v_call: TRBV6-1
j_call: TRBJ1-5
cdr3_nt: TGTGCCAGCAGTGACGGCCGTGTGGGCGCTCAGCCCCAGCATTTT
cdr3_aa: CASSDGRVGAQPQHF

d_call: TRBD1
clone_size: NA
v_call: TRBV28
j_call: TRBJ2-1
cdr3_nt: TGTGCCAGCAGTTTTCTTAGGGACAGCAACAATGAGCAGTTCTTC
cdr3_aa: CASSFLRDSNNEQFF

d_call: TRBD2
clone_size: once
v_call: TRBV10-3
j_call: TRBJ2-1
cdr3_nt: TGTGCCATCAGGGGAGATGGGACTAGCGGGCTTAATGAGCAGTTCTTC
cdr3_aa: CAIRGDGTSGLNEQFF

d_call: NA
clone_size: few
v_call: TRBV6-5
j_call: TRBJ2-3
cdr3_nt: TGTGCCAGCAGCAAAACCCGGGACCCCGGCGGTACGCAGTATTTT
cdr3_aa: CASSKTRDPGGTQYF

d_call: TRBD1
clone_size: once
v_call: TRBV28
j_call: TRBJ2-5
cdr3_nt: TGTGCCAGCAGTAGACAGGGTGGGGAGACCCAGTACTTC
cdr3_aa: CASSRQGGETQYF

d_call: NA
clone_size: NA
v_call: TRBV6-1
j_call: TRBJ1-3
cdr3_nt: TGTGCCAGCGGGAATCCTGGAAACACCATATATTTT
cdr3_aa: CASGNPGNTIYF

d_call: TRBD1
clone_size: few
v_call: TRBV29-1
j_call: TRBJ2-1
cdr3_nt: TGCAGCGTTGGACAGGGGAGAGGGGTAGGAGATGAGCAGTTCTTC
cdr3_aa: CSVGQGRGVGDEQFF

d_call: NA
clone_size: NA
v_call: TRBV30
j_call: TRBJ2-2
cdr3_nt: TGTGCCTGGAGTGCCCTGAGCAGGGAGCTGTTTTTT
cdr3_aa: CAWSALSRELFF

d_call: NA
clone_size: NA
v_call: TRBV14
j_call: TRBJ2-7
cdr3_nt: TGTGCCAGCAGCCGGGAGGGGGCCTACGAGCAGTACTTC
cdr3_aa: CASSREGAYEQYF

d_call: NA
clone_size: few
v_call: TRBV9
j_call: TRBJ1-3
cdr3_nt: TGTGCCAGCAGCGTATATGGACAGCCTGGAAACACCATATATTTT
cdr3_aa: CASSVYGQPGNTIYF